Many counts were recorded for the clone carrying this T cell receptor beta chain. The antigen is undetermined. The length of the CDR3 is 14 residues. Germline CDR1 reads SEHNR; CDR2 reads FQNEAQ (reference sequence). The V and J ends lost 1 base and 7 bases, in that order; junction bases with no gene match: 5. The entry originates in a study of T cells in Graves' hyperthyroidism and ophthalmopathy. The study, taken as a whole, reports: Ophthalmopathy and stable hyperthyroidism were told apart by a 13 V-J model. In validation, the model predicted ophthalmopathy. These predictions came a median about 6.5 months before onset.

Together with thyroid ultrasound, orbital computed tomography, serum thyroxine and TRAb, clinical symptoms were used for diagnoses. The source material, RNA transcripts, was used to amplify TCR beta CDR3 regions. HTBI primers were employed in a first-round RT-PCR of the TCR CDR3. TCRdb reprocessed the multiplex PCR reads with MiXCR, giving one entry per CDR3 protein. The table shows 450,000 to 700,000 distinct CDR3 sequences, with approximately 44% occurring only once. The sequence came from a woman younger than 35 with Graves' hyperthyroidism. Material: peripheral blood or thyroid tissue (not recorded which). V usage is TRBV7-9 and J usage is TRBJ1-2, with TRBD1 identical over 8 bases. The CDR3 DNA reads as TGTGCCAGCAGCTTAGTTGGACAGGGAGGTGGCTACACCTTC. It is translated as CASSLVGQGGGYTF.